This record covers a single T cell receptor (beta chain). This sample is part of a study of cytomegalovirus exposure and HLA in healthy donors. The CDR3 covers 14 residues. The V end was cut by 2 bases, the J end by 10 bases, with 15 bases between. Germline V gives CDR1 MNHNS, CDR2 SASEGT. The primer mix had 60 Vbeta and 13 Jbeta primers. Libraries were prepared by immunoSEQ multiplex PCR; TCRdb keeps only in-frame clonotypes and omits some of them. The sample has approximately 190,000 clones, about 84% seen once. Material: PBMCs. This chain connects TRBV6-1 to TRBJ2-1; D is unclear. The TCR sequence derives from a woman between 25 and 40 years old in good health and CMV-seropositive. This CDR3 reads CASSENVASREQFF. CDR3 DNA: TGTGCCAGCAGTGAAAATGTGGCTTCCAGGGAGCAGTTCTTC.